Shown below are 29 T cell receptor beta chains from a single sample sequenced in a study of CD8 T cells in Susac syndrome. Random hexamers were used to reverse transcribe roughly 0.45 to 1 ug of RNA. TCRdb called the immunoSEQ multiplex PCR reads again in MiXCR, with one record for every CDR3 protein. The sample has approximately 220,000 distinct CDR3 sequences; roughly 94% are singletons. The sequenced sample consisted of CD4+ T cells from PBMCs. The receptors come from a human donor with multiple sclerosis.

The CDR3 DNA reads as TGTGCCCGAGGACAGCAAAACTACGAGCAGTACTTC. This codes for CARGQQNYEQYF. This chain links TRBV2 with TRBJ2-7; the D gene is possibly TRBD1 (6 bases). Trimming removed 11 bases from V and 3 bases from J, with 14 bases in between. The CDR3 is 12 residues long. The germline V gene encodes CDR1 SNHLY and CDR2 FYNNEI.

The CDR3 bases are TGCAGTGCTAGAGGGGTAGCGGGGGGAATGGAGAACATTCAGTACTTC. This sequence encodes CSARGVAGGMENIQYF. The V gene is TRBV20-1, the J gene TRBJ2-4; 10 nucleotides match TRBD2. The CDR3 spans 16 residues. Germline V gene lookup returns CDR1 DFQATT and CDR2 SNEGSKA (reference sequence). V shed 1 base, J shed 7 bases, and the junction held 10 bases outside the gene matches.

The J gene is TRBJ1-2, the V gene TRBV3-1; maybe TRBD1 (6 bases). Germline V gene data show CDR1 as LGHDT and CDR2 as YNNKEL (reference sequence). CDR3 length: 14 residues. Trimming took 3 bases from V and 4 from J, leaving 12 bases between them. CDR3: CASSHARGGYGYTF. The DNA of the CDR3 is TGTGCCAGCAGCCACGCCAGGGGAGGCTATGGCTACACCTTC.

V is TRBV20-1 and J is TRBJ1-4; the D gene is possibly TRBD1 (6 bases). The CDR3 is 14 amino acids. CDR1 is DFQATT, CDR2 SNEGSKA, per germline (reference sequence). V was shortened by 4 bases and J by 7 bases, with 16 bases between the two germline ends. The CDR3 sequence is CSATTPGAAEKLFF. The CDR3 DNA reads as TGCAGTGCTACAACTCCAGGGGCAGCTGAAAAACTGTTTTTT.

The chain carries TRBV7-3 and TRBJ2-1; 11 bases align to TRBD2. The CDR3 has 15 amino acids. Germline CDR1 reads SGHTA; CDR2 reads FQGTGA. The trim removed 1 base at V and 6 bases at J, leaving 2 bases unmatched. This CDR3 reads CASSLRLAGGNEQFF. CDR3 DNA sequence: TGTGCCAGCAGCTTAAGGCTAGCGGGGGGCAATGAGCAGTTCTTC.

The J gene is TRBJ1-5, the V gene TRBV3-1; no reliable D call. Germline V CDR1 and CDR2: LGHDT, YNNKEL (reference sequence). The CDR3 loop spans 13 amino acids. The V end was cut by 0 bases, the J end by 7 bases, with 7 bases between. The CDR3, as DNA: TGTGCCAGCAGCCAAGAGGTTCTGCAGCCCCAGCATTTT. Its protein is CASSQEVLQPQHF.

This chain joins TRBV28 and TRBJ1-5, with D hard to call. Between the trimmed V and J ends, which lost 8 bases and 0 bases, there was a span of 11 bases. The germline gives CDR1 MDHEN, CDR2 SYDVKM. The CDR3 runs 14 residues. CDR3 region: CASGRVSSNQPQHF. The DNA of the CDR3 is TGTGCCAGCGGTAGGGTTAGTAGCAATCAGCCCCAGCATTTT.

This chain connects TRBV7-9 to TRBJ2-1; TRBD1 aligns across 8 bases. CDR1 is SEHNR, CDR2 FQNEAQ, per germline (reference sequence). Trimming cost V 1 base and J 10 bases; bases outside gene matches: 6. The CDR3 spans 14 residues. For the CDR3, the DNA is TGTGCCAGCAGCTTAGAGGGAAACAGGGGGGAGCAGTTCTTC. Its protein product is CASSLEGNRGEQFF.

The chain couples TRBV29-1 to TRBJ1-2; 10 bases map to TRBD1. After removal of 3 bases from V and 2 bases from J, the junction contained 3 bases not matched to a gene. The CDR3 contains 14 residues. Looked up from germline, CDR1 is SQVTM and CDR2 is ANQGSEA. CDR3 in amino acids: CSVDSTGGNYGYTF. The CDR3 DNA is TGCAGCGTTGACTCGACAGGGGGCAACTATGGCTACACCTTC.

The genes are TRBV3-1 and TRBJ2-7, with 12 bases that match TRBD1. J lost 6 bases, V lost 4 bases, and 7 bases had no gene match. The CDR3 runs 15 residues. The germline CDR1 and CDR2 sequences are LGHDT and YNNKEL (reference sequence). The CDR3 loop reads CASSRRDRGQSEQYF. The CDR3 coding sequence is TGTGCCAGCAGCCGCCGGGACAGGGGGCAGAGCGAGCAGTACTTC.

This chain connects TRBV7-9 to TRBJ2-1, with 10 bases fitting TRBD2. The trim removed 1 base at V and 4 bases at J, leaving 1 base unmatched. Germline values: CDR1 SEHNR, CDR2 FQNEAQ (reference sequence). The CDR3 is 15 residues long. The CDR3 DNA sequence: TGTGCCAGCAGCTTAGGGACTAGCGGATACAATGAGCAGTTCTTC. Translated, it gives CASSLGTSGYNEQFF.

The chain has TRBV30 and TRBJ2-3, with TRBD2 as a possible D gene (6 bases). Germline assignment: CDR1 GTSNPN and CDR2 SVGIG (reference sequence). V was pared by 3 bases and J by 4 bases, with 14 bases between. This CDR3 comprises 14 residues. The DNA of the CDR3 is TGTGCCTGGAGCGGGGACTTTGGCCCAGATACGCAGTATTTT. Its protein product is CAWSGDFGPDTQYF.

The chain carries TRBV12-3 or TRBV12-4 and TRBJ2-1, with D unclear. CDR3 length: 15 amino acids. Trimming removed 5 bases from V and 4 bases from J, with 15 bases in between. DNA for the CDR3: TGTGCCAGCAGTCCTCCGCCGCGAGAATACAATGAGCAGTTCTTC. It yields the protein CASSPPPREYNEQFF.

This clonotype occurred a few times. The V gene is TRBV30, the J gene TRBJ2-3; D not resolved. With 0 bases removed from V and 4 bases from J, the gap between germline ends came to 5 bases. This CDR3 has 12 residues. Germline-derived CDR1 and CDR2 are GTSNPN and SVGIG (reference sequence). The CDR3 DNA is TGTGCCTGGAGTGTAACGGCAGATACGCAGTATTTT. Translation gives CAWSVTADTQYF.

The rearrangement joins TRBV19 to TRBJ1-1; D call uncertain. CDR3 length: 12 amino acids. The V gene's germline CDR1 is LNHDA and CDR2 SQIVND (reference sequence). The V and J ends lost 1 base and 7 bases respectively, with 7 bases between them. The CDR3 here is CASSIVGNEAFF. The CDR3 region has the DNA TGTGCCAGTAGTATAGTGGGCAATGAAGCTTTCTTT.

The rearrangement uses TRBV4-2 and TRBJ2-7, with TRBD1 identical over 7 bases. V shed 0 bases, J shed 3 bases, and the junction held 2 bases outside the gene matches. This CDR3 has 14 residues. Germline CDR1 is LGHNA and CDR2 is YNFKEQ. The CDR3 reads CASSQDRDSYEQYF. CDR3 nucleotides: TGTGCCAGCAGCCAAGATCGGGACAGCTACGAGCAGTACTTC.

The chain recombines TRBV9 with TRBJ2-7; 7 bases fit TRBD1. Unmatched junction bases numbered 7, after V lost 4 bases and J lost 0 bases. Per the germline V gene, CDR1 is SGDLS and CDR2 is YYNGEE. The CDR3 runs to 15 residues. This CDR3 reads CASSLTGDSSYEQYV. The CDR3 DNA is TGTGCCAGCAGCCTAACAGGGGACAGCTCCTACGAGCAGTACGTC.

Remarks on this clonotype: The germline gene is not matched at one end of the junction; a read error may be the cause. Written as DNA, the CDR3 is TGCAGTGCTCGAGACGCTAGGGGGCAAGAGACCCAGTACTTC. Its protein is CSARDARGQETQYF. The chain is built from TRBV20-1 and TRBJ2-5, with D perhaps matching TRBD1 (6 bases). The CDR3 loop spans 14 amino acids. CDR1 is DFQATT, CDR2 SNEGSKA, per germline (reference sequence).

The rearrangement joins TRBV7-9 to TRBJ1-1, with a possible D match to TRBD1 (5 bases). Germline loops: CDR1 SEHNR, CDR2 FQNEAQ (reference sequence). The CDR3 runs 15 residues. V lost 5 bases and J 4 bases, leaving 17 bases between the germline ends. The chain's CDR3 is CASSPPGGLATEAFF. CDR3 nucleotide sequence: TGTGCCAGCAGCCCACCCGGGGGATTGGCCACTGAAGCTTTCTTT.

Here the CDR3 DNA reads TGTGCCAGCAGCCAAAATCTTAGGACAGGGGAAGAGACCCAGTACTTC. This codes for CASSQNLRTGEETQYF. The chain joins TRBV3-1 to TRBJ2-5, with 9 positions matching TRBD1. This CDR3 is built from 16 residues. V shed 2 bases, J shed 3 bases, and the junction held 7 bases outside the gene matches. Germline-derived CDR1 and CDR2 are LGHDT and YNNKEL (reference sequence).

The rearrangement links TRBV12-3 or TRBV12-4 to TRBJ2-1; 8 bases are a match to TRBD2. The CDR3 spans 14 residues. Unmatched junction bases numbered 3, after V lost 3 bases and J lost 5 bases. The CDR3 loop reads CASSLYGGDNEQFF. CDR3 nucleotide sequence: TGTGCCAGCAGTTTGTACGGGGGGGACAATGAGCAGTTCTTC.

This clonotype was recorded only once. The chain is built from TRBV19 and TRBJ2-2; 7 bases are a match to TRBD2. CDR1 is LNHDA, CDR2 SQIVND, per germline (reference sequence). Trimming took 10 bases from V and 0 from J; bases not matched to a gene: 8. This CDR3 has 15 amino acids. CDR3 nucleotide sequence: TGTGCCACCCTGGGGAGGGCCTCGAACACCGGGGAGCTGTTTTTT. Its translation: CATLGRASNTGELFF.

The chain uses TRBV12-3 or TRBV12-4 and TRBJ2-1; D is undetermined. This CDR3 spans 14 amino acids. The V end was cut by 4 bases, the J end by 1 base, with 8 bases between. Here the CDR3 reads CASSSLKSYNEQFF. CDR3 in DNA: TGTGCCAGCAGTTCCCTGAAATCCTACAATGAGCAGTTCTTC.

Written as DNA, the CDR3 is TGTGCCATCAGCCCGGCCGGGGCCCAAGAGACCCAGTACTTC. This translates into CAISPAGAQETQYF. The rearrangement links TRBV10-3 to TRBJ2-5; perhaps D is TRBD1 or TRBD2 (5 bases each). CDR1 is ENHRY and CDR2 is SYGVKD in the germline V gene. Between the trimmed V and J ends, which lost 6 bases and 1 base, there was a span of 12 bases. This CDR3 has 14 amino acids.

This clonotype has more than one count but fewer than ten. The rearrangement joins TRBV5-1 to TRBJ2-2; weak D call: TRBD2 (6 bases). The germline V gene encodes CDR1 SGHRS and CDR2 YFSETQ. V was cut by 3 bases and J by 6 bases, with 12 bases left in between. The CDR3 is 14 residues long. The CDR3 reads CASSSTGSPGELFF. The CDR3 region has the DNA TGCGCCAGCAGCTCAACCGGGAGCCCCGGGGAGCTGTTTTTT.

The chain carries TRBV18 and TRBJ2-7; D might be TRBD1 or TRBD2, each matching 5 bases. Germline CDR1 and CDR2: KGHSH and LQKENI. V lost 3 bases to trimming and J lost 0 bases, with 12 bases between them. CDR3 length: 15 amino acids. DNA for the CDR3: TGTGCCAGCTCACCCATTCCCGGGACCTCCTACGAGCAGTACGTC. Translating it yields CASSPIPGTSYEQYV.

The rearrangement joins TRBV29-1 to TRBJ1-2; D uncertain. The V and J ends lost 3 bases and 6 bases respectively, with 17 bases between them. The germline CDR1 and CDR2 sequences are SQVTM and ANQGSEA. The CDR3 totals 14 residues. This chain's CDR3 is CSVDRRATADGYTF. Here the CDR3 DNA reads TGCAGCGTTGACAGGCGGGCAACGGCCGATGGCTACACCTTC.

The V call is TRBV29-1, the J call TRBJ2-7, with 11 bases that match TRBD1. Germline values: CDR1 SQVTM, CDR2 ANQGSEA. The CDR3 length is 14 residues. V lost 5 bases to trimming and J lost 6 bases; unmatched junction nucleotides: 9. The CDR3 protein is CSVPGTGGYGEQYF. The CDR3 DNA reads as TGCAGCGTTCCCGGGACAGGGGGTTACGGCGAGCAGTACTTC.

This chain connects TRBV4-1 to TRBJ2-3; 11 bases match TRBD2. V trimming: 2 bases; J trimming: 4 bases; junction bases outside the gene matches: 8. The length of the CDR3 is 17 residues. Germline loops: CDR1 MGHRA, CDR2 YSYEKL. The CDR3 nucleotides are TGCGCCAGCAGCCAACTCGCCGGGACTAGCGGATCAGATACGCAGTATTTT. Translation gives CASSQLAGTSGSDTQYF.